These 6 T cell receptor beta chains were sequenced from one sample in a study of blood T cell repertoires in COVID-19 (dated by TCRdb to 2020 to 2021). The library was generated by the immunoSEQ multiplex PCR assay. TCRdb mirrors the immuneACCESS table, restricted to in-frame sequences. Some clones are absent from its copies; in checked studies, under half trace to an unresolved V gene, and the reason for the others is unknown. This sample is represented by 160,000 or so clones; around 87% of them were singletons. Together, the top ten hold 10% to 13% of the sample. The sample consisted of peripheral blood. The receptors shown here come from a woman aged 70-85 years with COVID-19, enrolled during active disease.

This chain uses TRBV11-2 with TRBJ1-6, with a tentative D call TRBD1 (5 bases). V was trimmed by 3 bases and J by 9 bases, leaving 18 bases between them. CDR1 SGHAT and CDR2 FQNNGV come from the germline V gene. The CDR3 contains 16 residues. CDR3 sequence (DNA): TGTGCCAGCAGCTTTGGGGAGGGACCCCGGGGTTCACCCCTCCACTTT. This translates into CASSFGEGPRGSPLHF.

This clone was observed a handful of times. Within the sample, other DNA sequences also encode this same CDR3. The CDR3, as DNA: TGTGCCACCAGCAGGGGGAGACTAGCGGGGGCCAACAATGAGCAGTTCTTC. Protein product: CATSRGRLAGANNEQFF. The V call is TRBV15, the J call TRBJ2-1; 12 bases fit TRBD2. With V trimmed by 3 bases and J by 5 bases, 8 bases remained unmatched. The CDR3 is made up of 17 amino acids. Germline V gene sequence: CDR1 LNHNV, CDR2 YYDKDF (reference sequence).

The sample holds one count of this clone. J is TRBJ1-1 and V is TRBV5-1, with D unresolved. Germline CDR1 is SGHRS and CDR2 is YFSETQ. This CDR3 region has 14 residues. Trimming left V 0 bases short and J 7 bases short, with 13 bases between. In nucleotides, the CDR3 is TGCGCCAGCAGCTTGGATAGGAGTACCGGTGAAGCTTTCTTT. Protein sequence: CASSLDRSTGEAFF.

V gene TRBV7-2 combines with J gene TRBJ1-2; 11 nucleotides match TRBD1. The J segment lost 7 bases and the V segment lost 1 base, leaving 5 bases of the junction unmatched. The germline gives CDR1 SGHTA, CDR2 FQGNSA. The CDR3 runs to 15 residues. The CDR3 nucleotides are TGTGCCAGCAGCTTAGGGTGGACAGGGGGCGGTGGCTACACCTTC. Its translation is CASSLGWTGGGGYTF. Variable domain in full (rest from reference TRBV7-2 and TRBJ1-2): GAGVSQSPSNKVTEKGKDVELRCDPISGHTALYWYRQSLGQGLEFLIYFQGNSAPDKSGLPSDRFSAERTGGSVSTLTIQRTQQEDSAVYLCASSLGWTGGGGYTFGSGTRLTVV.

The CDR3 DNA is TGTGCCAGCAGCCAAGATTGGACAGATAATGAAAAACTGTTTTTT. Translated: CASSQDWTDNEKLFF. The rearrangement joins TRBV14 to TRBJ1-4; D may be TRBD1 (6 bases). CDR3 length equals 15 residues. The germline V and J ends were trimmed by 0 bases and 4 bases, with 9 bases remaining between them. Germline CDR1 reads SGHDN; CDR2 reads FVKESK.

CDR3 in amino acids: CASIPRGGYNSPLHF. The CDR3 DNA reads as TGTGCCAGCATCCCGAGGGGGGGCTATAATTCACCCCTCCACTTT. V and J are TRBV7-2 and TRBJ1-6; D perhaps matches TRBD1 (6 bases). Deletions cut 7 bases from V and 3 bases from J, with 13 bases between. The CDR3 is made up of 15 amino acids. Germline lookup yields CDR1 SGHTA and CDR2 FQGNSA.